Below, 10 T cell receptor beta chains from the same sample are listed, as sequenced in a study of CD8 T cells in ankylosing spondylitis. TCRdb reprocessed the 5' RACE reads via MiXCR and lists one record per CDR3 protein. The sample has approximately 350,000 distinct CDR3 sequences, roughly 14% seen once. Input material: blood, either unsorted or a sorted T cell fraction (not recorded which). These TCRs come from a male donor with ankylosing spondylitis or in good health (not recorded which).

The table lists this clonotype with a few counts. Here the CDR3 reads CAISLGQGNEKLFF. CDR3 nucleotides: TGTGCCATCAGCTTGGGACAGGGGAATGAAAAACTGTTTTTT. V usage is TRBV10-3 and J usage is TRBJ1-4, with 10 bases fitting TRBD1. The length of the CDR3 is 14 residues. Per germline, CDR1 ENHRY and CDR2 SYGVKD. Trimming cost V 6 bases and J 5 bases; bases outside gene matches: 3.

The rearrangement uses TRBV5-4 and TRBJ2-7; D is undetermined. This CDR3 has 14 amino acids. CDR1 is SGHNT and CDR2 is YYREEE in the germline V gene (reference sequence). Trimming took 4 bases from V and 0 from J, leaving 11 bases between them. The CDR3 sequence: CASSLRTDSYEQYF. CDR3 DNA: TGTGCCAGCAGCCTTCGGACGGACTCCTACGAGCAGTACTTC. The variable domain in full, with the rest retrieved from reference TRBV5-4 and TRBJ2-7, is ETGVTQSPTHLIKTRGQQVTLRCSSQSGHNTVSWYQQALGQGPQFIFQYYREEENGRGNFPPRFSGLQFPNYSSELNVNALELDDSALYLCASSLRTDSYEQYFGPGTRLTVT.

The sample holds a few counts of this clonotype. The J gene is TRBJ1-2, the V gene TRBV6-1, with TRBD1 as a possible D gene (6 bases). V lost 6 bases and J lost 5, with 16 bases in between. Germline assignment: CDR1 MNHNS and CDR2 SASEGT. CDR3 length: 14 residues. CDR3: CASSPPGHLYGYTF. CDR3 in DNA: TGTGCCAGCAGCCCCCCGGGACACCTTTATGGCTACACCTTC.

This clonotype was picked up a small number of times. This rearrangement joins TRBV6-1 to TRBJ1-4, with D possibly matching TRBD1 (6 bases). Germline V gene lookup returns CDR1 MNHNS and CDR2 SASEGT. The CDR3 extends over 12 amino acids. V gave up 4 bases and J gave up 8 bases, with 8 bases separating them. CDR3 bases: TGTGCCAGCAGTGGGACAGCGGAAAAACTGTTTTTT. Its protein product is CASSGTAEKLFF.

This clonotype was counted only a few times. The chain recombines TRBV20-1 with TRBJ2-3, with TRBD2 matching 8 bases. The CDR3 loop spans 16 amino acids. The germline gives CDR1 DFQATT, CDR2 SNEGSKA (reference sequence). Trimming removed 2 bases from V and 1 base from J; junction bases left unmatched: 8. CDR3 loop: CSARRGSGGGTDTQYF. The CDR3 nucleotides read TGCAGTGCTAGACGGGGGAGCGGGGGCGGCACAGATACGCAGTATTTT.

The genes are TRBV20-1 and TRBJ2-4; D call uncertain. CDR3 length: 15 amino acids. V was cut by 6 bases and J by 0 bases, with 15 bases left in between. Germline assignment: CDR1 DFQATT and CDR2 SNEGSKA (reference sequence). The CDR3 loop is CSANHPILAKNIQYF. DNA for the CDR3: TGCAGTGCCAATCACCCTATTCTAGCCAAAAACATTCAGTACTTC.

The rearrangement uses TRBV10-3 and TRBJ2-5, with TRBD2 matching over 11 bases. This CDR3 comprises 15 residues. Germline values: CDR1 ENHRY, CDR2 SYGVKD. Trimming at V came to 6 bases and at J to 1 base, leaving 4 bases not matched to a gene. CDR3 nucleotides: TGTGCCATCAGCCCTAGCGGGAGGACCCAAGAGACCCAGTACTTC. Amino acids: CAISPSGRTQETQYF.

The table lists this clonotype with many counts. The chain joins TRBV20-1 to TRBJ1-2; the D gene is possibly TRBD1 (6 bases). The CDR3 covers 13 residues. V was shortened by 1 base and J by 4 bases, with 10 bases between the two germline ends. The germline V gene has CDR1 DFQATT and CDR2 SNEGSKA (reference sequence). The chain's CDR3 is CSARVADSYGYTF. CDR3 bases: TGCAGTGCTAGAGTTGCGGACAGCTATGGCTACACCTTC.

The genes are TRBV29-1 and TRBJ1-4; D unresolved. V was shortened by 8 bases and J by 10 bases, with 20 bases between the two germline ends. Germline V gene sequence: CDR1 SQVTM, CDR2 ANQGSEA. The CDR3 covers 13 residues. The CDR3 DNA reads as TGCAGCACTCAGGAGAGTGCGGCGGGAAAACTGTTTTTT. Amino acids: CSTQESAAGKLFF.

The rearrangement joins TRBV5-1 to TRBJ2-3, with D possibly being TRBD1 (5 bases). CDR1 and CDR2 from the germline V gene are SGHRS and YFSETQ. The CDR3 loop spans 16 amino acids. V dropped 0 bases and J dropped 2 bases, with 13 bases sitting between them. CDR3 region: CASSLGYQGYTDTQYF. The CDR3 coding sequence is TGCGCCAGCAGCTTGGGGTACCAGGGATACACAGATACGCAGTATTTT.